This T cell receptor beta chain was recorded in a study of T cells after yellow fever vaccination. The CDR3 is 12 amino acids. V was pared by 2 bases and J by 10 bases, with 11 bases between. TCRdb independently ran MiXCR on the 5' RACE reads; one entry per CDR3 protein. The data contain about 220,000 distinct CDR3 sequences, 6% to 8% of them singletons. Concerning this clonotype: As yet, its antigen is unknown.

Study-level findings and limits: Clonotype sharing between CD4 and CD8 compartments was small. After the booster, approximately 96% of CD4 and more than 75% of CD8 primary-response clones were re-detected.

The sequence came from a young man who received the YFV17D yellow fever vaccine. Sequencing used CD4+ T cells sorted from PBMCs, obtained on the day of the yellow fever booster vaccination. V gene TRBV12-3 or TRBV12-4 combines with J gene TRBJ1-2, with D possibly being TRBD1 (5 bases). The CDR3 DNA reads TGTGCCAGCAGTTTACTCCAGGGTACCTACACCTTC. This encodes CASSLLQGTYTF.